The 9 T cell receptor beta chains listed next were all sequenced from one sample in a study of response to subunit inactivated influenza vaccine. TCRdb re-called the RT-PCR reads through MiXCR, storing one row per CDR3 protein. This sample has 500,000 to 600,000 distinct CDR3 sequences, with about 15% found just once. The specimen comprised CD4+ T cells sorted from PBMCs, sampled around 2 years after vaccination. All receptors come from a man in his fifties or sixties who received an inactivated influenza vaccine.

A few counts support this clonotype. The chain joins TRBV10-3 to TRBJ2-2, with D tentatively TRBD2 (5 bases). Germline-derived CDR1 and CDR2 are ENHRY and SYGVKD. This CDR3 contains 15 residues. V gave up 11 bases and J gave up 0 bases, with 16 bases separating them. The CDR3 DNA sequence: TGTGCCGGAGGAGAATCAGCTGCGAACACCGGGGAGCTGTTTTTT. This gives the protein CAGGESAANTGELFF.

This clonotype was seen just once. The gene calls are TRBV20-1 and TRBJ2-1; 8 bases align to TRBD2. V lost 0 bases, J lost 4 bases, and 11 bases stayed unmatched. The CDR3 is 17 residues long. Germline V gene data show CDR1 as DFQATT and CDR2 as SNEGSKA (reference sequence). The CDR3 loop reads CSAREQLPGLGYNEQFF. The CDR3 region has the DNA TGCAGTGCTAGAGAGCAACTGCCGGGACTAGGGTACAATGAGCAGTTCTTC.

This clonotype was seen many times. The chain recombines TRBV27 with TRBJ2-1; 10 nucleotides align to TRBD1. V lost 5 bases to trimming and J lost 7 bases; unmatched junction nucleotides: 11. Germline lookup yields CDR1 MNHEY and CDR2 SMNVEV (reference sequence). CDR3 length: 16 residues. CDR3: CASSVYLDRGFNEQFF. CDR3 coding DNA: TGTGCCAGCAGTGTATATTTGGACAGGGGGTTTAATGAGCAGTTCTTC.

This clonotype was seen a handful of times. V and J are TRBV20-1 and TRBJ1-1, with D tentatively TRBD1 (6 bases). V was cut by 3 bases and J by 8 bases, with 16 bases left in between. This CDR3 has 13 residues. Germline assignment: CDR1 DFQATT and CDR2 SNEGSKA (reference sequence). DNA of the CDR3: TGCAGTGCTAGCGACGGGGGCCCCTCCGAAGCTTTCTTT. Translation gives CSASDGGPSEAFF.

CDR3 bases: TGCGCCAGCAGTTCTCCCCTAGAGACCCAGTACTTC. Amino acid sequence: CASSSPLETQYF. V is TRBV4-1 and J is TRBJ2-5; D is unclear. The CDR3 loop spans 12 amino acids. From germline, CDR1 is MGHRA and CDR2 YSYEKL. Trimming cost V 6 bases and J 4 bases, with 9 bases left between them.

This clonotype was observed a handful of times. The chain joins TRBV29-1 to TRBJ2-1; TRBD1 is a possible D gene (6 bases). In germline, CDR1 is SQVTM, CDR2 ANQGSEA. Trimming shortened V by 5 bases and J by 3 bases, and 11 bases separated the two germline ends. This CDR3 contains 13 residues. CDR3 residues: CSVQPGVYNEQFF. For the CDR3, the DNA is TGCAGCGTTCAGCCAGGGGTCTACAATGAGCAGTTCTTC.

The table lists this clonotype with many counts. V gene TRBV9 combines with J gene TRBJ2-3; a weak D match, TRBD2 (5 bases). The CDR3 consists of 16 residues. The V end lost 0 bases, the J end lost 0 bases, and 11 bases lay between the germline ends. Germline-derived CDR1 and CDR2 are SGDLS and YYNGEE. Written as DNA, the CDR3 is TGTGCCAGCAGCGTAGGCTCGCGGACTAGCACAGATACGCAGTATTTT. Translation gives CASSVGSRTSTDTQYF.

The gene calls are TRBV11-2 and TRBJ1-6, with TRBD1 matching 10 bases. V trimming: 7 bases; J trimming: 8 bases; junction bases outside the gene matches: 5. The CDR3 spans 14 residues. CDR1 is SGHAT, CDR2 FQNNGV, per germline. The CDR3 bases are TGTGCCAGCACCGGACAGGGGGAGGATTCACCCCTCCACTTT. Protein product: CASTGQGEDSPLHF. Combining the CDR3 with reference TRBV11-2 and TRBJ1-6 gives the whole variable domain EAGVAQSPRYKIIEKRQSVAFWCNPISGHATLYWYQQILGQGPKLLIQFQNNGVVDDSQLPKDRFSAERLKGVDSTLKIQPAKLEDSAVYLCASTGQGEDSPLHFGNGTRLTVT.

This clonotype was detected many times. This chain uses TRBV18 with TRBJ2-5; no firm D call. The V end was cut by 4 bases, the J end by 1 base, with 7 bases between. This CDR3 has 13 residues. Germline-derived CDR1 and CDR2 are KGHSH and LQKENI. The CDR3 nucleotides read TGTGCCAGCTCACGGGCCATCCAAGAGACCCAGTACTTC. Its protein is CASSRAIQETQYF.